Following are 10 T cell receptor beta chains from one sample sequenced in a study of T-cell reconstitution after alpha-beta-depleted transplantation in children. The TCRbeta library was prepared with unique molecular identifiers. TCRdb itself ran the PCR reads through MiXCR, one entry per CDR3 protein. The sample consists of 780,000 or so distinct CDR3 sequences, roughly 15% of them appearing once. Material: PBMCs, mostly from graft donor cells, obtained 360 days after TCRalphabeta/CD19-depleted stem cell transplant. The receptors were sampled from a male patient younger than 18 who had a stem cell transplant for acute lymphoblastic leukemia, so the T cells may come from the graft donor.

This clonotype was detected many times. The V and J genes are TRBV20-1 and TRBJ1-1, with a weak D call TRBD1 (5 bases). The CDR3 loop spans 12 amino acids. In germline, CDR1 is DFQATT, CDR2 SNEGSKA (reference sequence). V lost 3 bases to trimming and J lost 2 bases, with 7 bases between them. The CDR3 region has the DNA TGCAGTGCTAGCAGGGCTAACACTGAAGCTTTCTTT. This gives the protein CSASRANTEAFF.

The genes are TRBV3-1 and TRBJ2-7; 8 nucleotides agree with TRBD2. The germline CDR1 and CDR2 sequences are LGHDT and YNNKEL (reference sequence). There are 15 residues in the CDR3. Losses at the gene ends were 0 bases for V and 6 bases for J; bases not matched to a gene: 7. The CDR3 DNA reads TGTGCCAGCAGCCAAGACCCCGGGAGGGCCGCCGAGCAGTACTTC. Protein: CASSQDPGRAAEQYF.

The chain joins TRBV7-9 to TRBJ2-5; 9 bases line up with TRBD2. J was trimmed by 4 bases and V by 5 bases; bases with no gene match: 8. CDR1 and CDR2 (germline): SEHNR, FQNEAQ (reference sequence). The CDR3 contains 15 residues. Here the CDR3 reads CASSRLAEASETQYF. Here the CDR3 DNA reads TGTGCCAGCAGCAGACTAGCGGAGGCCTCAGAGACCCAGTACTTC. The full variable domain, rest sourced from reference TRBV7-9 and TRBJ2-5, is DTGVSQNPRHKITKRGQNVTFRCDPISEHNRLYWYRQTLGQGPEFLTYFQNEAQLEKSRLLSDRFSAERPKGSFSTLEIQRTEQGDSAMYLCASSRLAEASETQYFGPGTRLLVL.

Only a few counts were recorded for this clonotype. The chain uses TRBV11-2 and TRBJ2-3; D may match TRBD1 or TRBD2 (5 bases each). CDR1 is SGHAT, CDR2 FQNNGV, per germline. The ends were cut back, 6 bases at V and 5 bases at J, with 12 bases in the middle. The CDR3 runs to 13 residues. CDR3 amino acids: CASRRGVVDTQYF. The CDR3 region has the DNA TGTGCCAGCAGGAGGGGAGTTGTAGATACGCAGTATTTT.

The sample holds a few counts of this clonotype. The V gene is TRBV12-3 or TRBV12-4, the J gene TRBJ2-3; D is unresolved. The CDR3 totals 17 residues. V was pared by 1 base and J by 0 bases, with 14 bases between. The DNA of the CDR3 is TGTGCCAGCAGTTTAGGTGAAAGGCGGAAGAGCACAGATACGCAGTATTTT. Its translation is CASSLGERRKSTDTQYF.

This clonotype was detected a few times. The chain carries TRBV5-6 and TRBJ2-7; D gene ambiguous. Germline CDR1 is SGHDT and CDR2 is YYEEEE. V dropped 1 base and J dropped 0 bases, with 8 bases sitting between them. The CDR3 has 14 amino acids. Written as DNA, the CDR3 is TGTGCCAGCAGCTTGTTGGAGAGCTCCTACGAGCAGTACTTC. It translates to CASSLLESSYEQYF. The full variable domain, with the rest looked up from reference TRBV5-6 and TRBJ2-7, is DAGVTQSPTHLIKTRGQQVTLRCSPKSGHDTVSWYQQALGQGPQFIFQYYEEEERQRGNFPDRFSGHQFPNYSSELNVNALLLGDSALYLCASSLLESSYEQYFGPGTRLTVT.

The rearrangement links TRBV19 to TRBJ2-1; the match to TRBD2 covers 10 bases. CDR1 and CDR2 from the germline V gene are LNHDA and SQIVND (reference sequence). This CDR3 region has 14 residues. V was pared by 3 bases and J by 8 bases, with 4 bases of the junction left unmatched. This CDR3 is CASSILAGVHEQFF. CDR3 nucleotides: TGTGCCAGTAGTATCCTAGCGGGAGTACATGAGCAGTTCTTC.

The V gene is TRBV4-1, the J gene TRBJ1-2; no clear D gene. Between the trimmed V and J ends, which lost 4 bases and 7 bases, there was a span of 13 bases. The CDR3 consists of 13 residues. CDR1 is MGHRA and CDR2 is YSYEKL in the germline V gene. CDR3 sequence (DNA): TGCGCCAGCAGCCCCCTTGTAAGGTCTGGCTACACCTTC. Amino acids: CASSPLVRSGYTF.

V and J are TRBV9 and TRBJ2-2; D remains unclear. The CDR3 consists of 14 residues. Germline V gives CDR1 SGDLS, CDR2 YYNGEE. Trimming took 0 bases from V and 0 from J, leaving 3 bases between them. Here the CDR3 reads CASSVVPNTGELFF. Written as DNA, the CDR3 is TGTGCCAGCAGCGTAGTGCCGAACACCGGGGAGCTGTTTTTT.

The chain employs TRBV3-1 and TRBJ1-3; D possibly corresponds to TRBD1 (6 bases). V was clipped by 6 bases and J by 0 bases, with 24 bases between them. This CDR3 comprises 19 residues. Germline V CDR1 and CDR2: LGHDT, YNNKEL (reference sequence). CDR3 protein: CASSSPLDSPLSSGNTIYF. The DNA of the CDR3 is TGTGCCAGCAGTTCTCCCCTGGACAGCCCCTTAAGCTCTGGAAACACCATATATTTT.